A single sample gave rise to the 13 T cell receptor beta chains below, sequenced in a study of breast tumors, draining lymph nodes, adjacent tissues. TCRdb passed the multiplex PCR reads through MiXCR, listing each CDR3 protein once. The sample records around 25,000 distinct CDR3 sequences, about 25% being singletons. Specimen: breast tumor tissue. All receptors derive from a female donor with breast cancer. Some clones in this sample may be carry-over from other donors' samples.

This clonotype has ten or more counts. The genes are TRBV12-3 or TRBV12-4 and TRBJ2-6; D unclear. V was cut by 5 bases and J by 4 bases, with 12 bases left in between. The CDR3 contains 15 residues. In DNA form, the CDR3 reads TGTGCCAGCAGTCCTCGTGTGGGGGGGGCCAACGTCCTGACTTTC. Its protein product is CASSPRVGGANVLTF.

This clonotype was seen at least ten times. The chain links TRBV4-1 to TRBJ2-3; the match to TRBD1 covers 9 bases. V shed 3 bases and J 1 base; nucleotides not matched to a gene: 5. Germline lookup yields CDR1 MGHRA and CDR2 YSYEKL. The CDR3 length is 16 residues. CDR3 region: CASSQTGGWGTDTQYF. CDR3 coding DNA: TGCGCCAGCAGCCAGACAGGGGGTTGGGGCACAGATACGCAGTATTTT.

In regard to this clonotype: One end of the junction is discordant with germline, which a read error may explain. The chain joins TRBV18 to TRBJ2-2, with TRBD1 as a possible D gene (6 bases). CDR1 is KGHSH, CDR2 LQKENI, per germline. The CDR3 spans 15 residues. The CDR3 DNA reads as TGTGCCAGCTCACCGGACAGCCTGAACGCCGGGGAGCTGTTTTTT. This sequence encodes CASSPDSLNAGELFF.

About this clonotype: A much larger clone differs by one base, so this may be a read error. V gene TRBV27 combines with J gene TRBJ2-3; TRBD2 might be the D (5 bases). CDR1 and CDR2 (germline): MNHEY, SMNVEV (reference sequence). The CDR3 is made up of 13 amino acids. The CDR3 sequence is CVSSSGDTDTQYF. The DNA of the CDR3 is TGTGTCAGCAGTTCCGGGGACACAGATACGCAGTATTTT.

Many counts were recorded for this clonotype. This chain uses TRBV27 with TRBJ2-1; D gene unclear. This CDR3 region has 12 residues. V was trimmed by 4 bases and J by 13 bases, leaving 14 bases between them. Germline V gene lookup returns CDR1 MNHEY and CDR2 SMNVEV (reference sequence). Written as DNA, the CDR3 is TGTGCCAGCAGTTCCCCCCCGAAGGGACAGTTCTTC. This gives the protein CASSSPPKGQFF.

At least ten counts were recorded for this clonotype. V usage is TRBV5-5 and J usage is TRBJ2-5, with a tentative D call TRBD1 (5 bases). The CDR3 runs 14 residues. Looked up from germline, CDR1 is SGHKS and CDR2 is YYEKEE (reference sequence). Trimming removed 2 bases at V and 3 bases at J, with 11 bases between. CDR3 in amino acids: CASSFPQTEETQYF. CDR3 coding DNA: TGTGCCAGCAGCTTCCCGCAGACAGAAGAGACCCAGTACTTC.

Remarks on this clonotype: A much larger clone differs from this one at a single base, so this may be a read error. This sequence joins TRBV3-1 and TRBJ1-4; D call uncertain. The V gene's germline CDR1 is LGHDT and CDR2 YNNKEL (reference sequence). The CDR3 runs to 13 residues. V gave up 4 bases and J gave up 8 bases, with 11 bases separating them. CDR3 region: CASSRSAAEKLFF. CDR3 DNA: TGTGCCAGCAGCCGATCTGCAGCGGAAAAACTGTTTTTT.

In its sample, this clonotype was seen many times. This chain uses TRBV7-6 with TRBJ1-6; D is unclear. Trimming cost V 0 bases and J 7 bases, with 10 bases left between them. CDR3 length: 15 residues. Germline CDR1 reads SGHVS; CDR2 reads FNYEAQ. CDR3 nucleotides: TGTGCCAGCAGCTTAGCTCAGCGGGCGAATTCACCCCTCCACTTT. The encoded protein is CASSLAQRANSPLHF.

Only one count was recorded for this clonotype. V and J are TRBV24-1 and TRBJ2-1; 13 positions match TRBD2. The germline CDR1 and CDR2 sequences are KGHDR and SFDVKD. CDR3 size: 16 residues. Losses at the gene ends were 3 bases for V and 6 bases for J; bases not matched to a gene: 4. CDR3 sequence reads: CATSDGLAGAINEQFF. In nucleotides, the CDR3 is TGTGCCACCAGTGATGGACTAGCGGGAGCTATCAATGAGCAGTTCTTC.

This clonotype was found many times. This sequence joins TRBV11-3 and TRBJ2-5; no definite D call. The CDR3 runs to 13 residues. Germline V gene data show CDR1 as SGHNT and CDR2 as YENEEA. Trimming removed 3 bases from V and 2 bases from J, with 7 bases in between. The CDR3 is CASSLAEQETQYF. CDR3 nucleotide sequence: TGTGCCAGCAGCTTGGCAGAGCAAGAGACCCAGTACTTC.

This clonotype appeared many times. V gene TRBV7-2 combines with J gene TRBJ2-7; unclear D gene. The germline CDR1 and CDR2 sequences are SGHTA and FQGNSA. This CDR3 is built from 14 residues. The V gene lost 5 bases and the J gene lost 2 bases, with 13 bases spanning the gap. This CDR3 is CASSPADKTYEQYF. The CDR3 DNA sequence: TGTGCCAGCAGCCCAGCAGACAAAACCTACGAGCAGTACTTC.

This clonotype was detected many times. The chain combines TRBV6-1 with TRBJ2-1; D is uncertain. Germline CDR1 reads MNHNS; CDR2 reads SASEGT. V was clipped by 6 bases and J by 1 base, with 16 bases between them. The CDR3 consists of 16 residues. CDR3 coding DNA: TGTGCCAGCAGGTACTGGCAGTCTGCGTCCTACAATGAGCAGTTCTTC. This encodes CASRYWQSASYNEQFF.

At least ten counts were recorded for this clonotype. CDR3 DNA: TGTGCCAGCAGTCCGGGGGGGCCTAGGAATGAGCAGTTCTTC. Translation gives CASSPGGPRNEQFF. The gene calls are TRBV27 and TRBJ2-1; 8 nucleotides agree with TRBD2. Germline loops: CDR1 MNHEY, CDR2 SMNVEV (reference sequence). V lost 5 bases to trimming and J lost 7 bases; unmatched junction nucleotides: 7. The CDR3 runs 14 residues.